These 3 T cell receptor beta chains originate from one sample sequenced in a study of response to subunit inactivated influenza vaccine. In TCRdb, the RT-PCR reads were re-called with MiXCR into one record per CDR3 protein. Counted here are a few hundred thousand distinct CDR3 sequences, around 15% occurring once; the ten biggest clones make up roughly 11%. The material was PBMCs from blood, obtained 11 to 12 days after vaccination. The receptor source for this set is a man between 50 and 59 years old who received an inactivated influenza vaccine.

V usage is TRBV14 and J usage is TRBJ2-7; the D is unclear. Trimming took 0 bases from V and 6 from J, leaving 6 bases between them. Germline V gene sequence: CDR1 SGHDN, CDR2 FVKESK. This CDR3 has 12 residues. The CDR3 spells CASSQDWGEQYF. Here the CDR3 DNA reads TGTGCCAGCAGCCAAGATTGGGGCGAGCAGTACTTC.

The genes are TRBV29-1 and TRBJ1-2; D is undetermined. The germline CDR1 and CDR2 sequences are SQVTM and ANQGSEA. The length of the CDR3 is 11 residues. V lost 6 bases and J 7 bases, leaving 12 bases between the germline ends. This chain's CDR3 is CSVTRGAGYTF. For the CDR3, the DNA is TGCAGCGTAACTCGGGGAGCTGGCTACACCTTC.

This clonotype has a count of ten or more. The V call is TRBV7-2, the J call TRBJ2-3; 8 nucleotides agree with TRBD2. This CDR3 is built from 15 residues. Per germline, CDR1 SGHTA and CDR2 FQGNSA. With 1 base clipped from V and 2 bases from J, the junction kept 2 bases outside the gene matches. This CDR3 is CASSLVAGFTDTQYF. The CDR3 DNA is TGTGCCAGCAGCTTAGTAGCGGGATTCACAGATACGCAGTATTTT.